This T cell receptor (beta chain) came from a study of regulatory T cells in long-lasting Graves disease. General observations from the study: Tissue studied was limited to peripheral blood, excluding thyroid tissue.

Time point defined: persistent/refractory GD, antithyroid drugs over 5 years with positive TRAb. From PBMCs, RNA was extracted and then used to make the TCR library. Diagnoses of Graves' disease were made by American Thyroid Association guidelines. In this sample, this clonotype turned up many times. Its antigen is still unknown. iRepertoire HTBI primers and Arm-PCR of CDR3 regions built TCR beta libraries. TCRdb analysed the multiplex PCR reads with MiXCR anew, one entry per CDR3 protein. The sample yields 310,000 or so distinct CDR3 sequences, around 20% seen once. Sequences were derived from peripheral blood mononuclear cells (PBMCs), sampled when the disease was refractory, from a patient treated with antithyroid drugs. This receptor was obtained from a female donor with Graves disease.

The CDR3 region is CASSGLTSGGIQYF. As DNA, the CDR3 is TGTGCCAGCAGTGGACTTACTAGCGGGGGCATACAGTACTTC. The chain couples TRBV2 to TRBJ2-5, with 11 bases matching TRBD2. V shed 4 bases and J 11 bases; nucleotides not matched to a gene: 9. CDR1 SNHLY and CDR2 FYNNEI come from the germline V gene. The CDR3 is 14 amino acids.